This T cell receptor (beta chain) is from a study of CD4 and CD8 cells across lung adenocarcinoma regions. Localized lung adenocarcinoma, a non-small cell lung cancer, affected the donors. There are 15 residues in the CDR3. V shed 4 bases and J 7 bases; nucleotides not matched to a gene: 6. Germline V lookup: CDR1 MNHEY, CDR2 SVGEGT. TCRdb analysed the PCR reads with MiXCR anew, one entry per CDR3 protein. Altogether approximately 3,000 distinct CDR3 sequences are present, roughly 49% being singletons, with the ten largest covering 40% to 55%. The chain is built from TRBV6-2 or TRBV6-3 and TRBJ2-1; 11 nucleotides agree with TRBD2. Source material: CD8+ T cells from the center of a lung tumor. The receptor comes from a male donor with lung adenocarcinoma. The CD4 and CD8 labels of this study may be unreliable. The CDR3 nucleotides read TGTGCCAGCAGTTCCCGACTAGCGGGACTGAATGAGCAGTTCTTC. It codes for CASSSRLAGLNEQFF.